This TCR beta chain was documented in a study of identical twins. TCRdb reprocessed the 5' RACE reads with MiXCR, giving one entry per CDR3 protein. The table records approximately 280,000 distinct CDR3 sequences, approximately 8% of them present only once. The sample holds many counts of this clonotype. Trimming stripped 0 bases from V and 3 bases from J, with 6 bases between. The CDR3 is 14 amino acids. The sample was also linked to a second study, of yellow fever vaccine responses in identical twins.

Sequenced: memory (CD45RO+) T cells sorted from blood. The source is a woman aged 18-29 years in good health. The V call is TRBV12-3 or TRBV12-4, the J call TRBJ2-4; D gene ambiguous. The CDR3: CASSLASDKNIQYF. The CDR3 region has the DNA TGTGCCAGCAGTTTAGCCAGTGACAAAAACATTCAGTACTTC.